Below are 4 T cell receptor beta chains sequenced from a single sample in a study of human T cells and chemical hapten exposure. Time point indicated: patch test 2, 6 weeks after DPC sensitization. Treatment described: therapeutic diphenylcyclopropenone sensitization with weekly scalp DPC. TCRdb reanalysed the RACE reads using MiXCR and keeps one entry per CDR3 protein. The profile shows fewer than 95,000 distinct CDR3 sequences, about 10% of them singletons. The sample was whole blood, taken in connection with sensitization to the hapten diphenylcyclopropenone (DPC). The receptors stem from a man aged 40-50 years with alopecia areata. Some clones in this sample may be carry-over from other donors' samples.

In this sample, this clonotype turned up many times. The chain recombines TRBV29-1 with TRBJ2-7; 13 bases fit TRBD2. Germline loops: CDR1 SQVTM, CDR2 ANQGSEA. V lost 1 base and J lost 3; bases outside the gene matches: 0. The CDR3 is 14 residues long. The CDR3 region has the DNA TGCAGCGTTGAAGGACTAGCGGGGGGCTACGAGCAGTACTTC. Its translation: CSVEGLAGGYEQYF.

This clonotype has only a few counts. The rearrangement joins TRBV6-2 or TRBV6-3 to TRBJ1-5; 11 bases are shared with TRBD1. V gave up 2 bases and J gave up 7 bases; unmatched junction bases: 7. The germline V gene encodes CDR1 MNHEY and CDR2 SVGEGT. The CDR3 has 16 amino acids. In DNA, the CDR3 is TGTGCCAGCAGTTACGGACAGGGGGCATCGTGGCAGCCCCAGCATTTT. It specifies CASSYGQGASWQPQHF.

This clonotype showed up just a few times. The V and J genes are TRBV25-1 and TRBJ1-3; weak D call: TRBD1 (6 bases). The CDR3 consists of 15 residues. V lost 3 bases, J lost 0 bases, and 9 bases lay in between. Germline assignment: CDR1 MGHDK and CDR2 SYGVNS. CDR3 in DNA: TGTGCCAGCAGTGACCGGACAGTCTCTGGAAACACCATATATTTT. The encoded protein is CASSDRTVSGNTIYF.

CDR3 sequence: CATLPLGERNTIYF. Written as DNA, the CDR3 is TGTGCCACACTCCCCTTGGGGGAAAGAAACACCATATATTTT. This chain links TRBV7-9 with TRBJ1-3, with D possibly being TRBD1 (5 bases). Trimming removed 10 bases at V and 5 bases at J, with 18 bases between. The CDR3 spans 14 residues. Germline V gene lookup returns CDR1 SEHNR and CDR2 FQNEAQ (reference sequence).